This entry describes one T cell receptor beta chain. Its antigen is not known. This entry belongs to a study of T cell responses to AZD1222 COVID-19 vaccine. Study-wide results and caveats: At baseline, just five to seven AZD1222 recipients tested seropositive. Dominant at 160-218 and 743-854, vaccine-associated CD4 TCRs also spanned spike.

Second-dose schedules of about 4 or about 12 weeks were combined. Generated by immunoSEQ multiplex PCR, the TCRdb table keeps only in-frame clones and is missing some. The repertoire consists of about 140,000 clones, with 92% occurring once and the leading ten covering less than 9.5%. Germline values: CDR1 MNHEY, CDR2 SVGAGI. The V end lost 9 bases, the J end lost 1 base, and 9 bases lay between the germline ends. The length of the CDR3 is 12 residues. The receptor's source is an adult who received the AZD1222 COVID-19 vaccine. Sample: peripheral blood, taken 28 days after the second AZD1222 dose. The genes are TRBV6-5 and TRBJ1-1, with no clear D. For the CDR3, the DNA is TGTGCCAGTCCGAGTGGGAACACTGAAGCTTTCTTT. Translated: CASPSGNTEAFF.